This is a list of T cell receptor beta chains from one sample in a study of cytomegalovirus exposure and HLA in healthy donors. Only in-frame clones appear in the TCRdb table, and some are missing; sequencing was by immunoSEQ multiplex PCR. The sample includes around 75,000 clones. Sequences were obtained from PBMCs. Source of these receptors: a man in his fifties or sixties in good health and CMV-seropositive. CDR3s include the opening cysteine and the closing phenylalanine or tryptophan. Fields, in order: V gene, D gene, J gene, CDR3 DNA, CDR3 protein. A D gene is named only where the DNA matches it firmly.

>TRBV25-1|.|TRBJ2-7
TGTGCCAGCAGTGAAGACGGGAGCTCCTACGAGCAGTACTTC
CASSEDGSSYEQYF
>TRBV19|TRBD1|TRBJ1-2
TGTGCCAGTAGTCCACGACAGGGCCTCAACTATGGCTACACCTTC
CASSPRQGLNYGYTF
>TRBV7-9|.|TRBJ2-1
TGTGCCAGCAGTCTGGACAGCAATGAGCAGTTCTTC
CASSLDSNEQFF
>TRBV6-1|.|TRBJ2-7
TGTGCCAGCAGTCGGACGGGATCCTACGAGCAGTACTTC
CASSRTGSYEQYF
>TRBV19|TRBD2|TRBJ2-5
TGTGCCCCGAACGCGGGAGGGCCCCGGGAGACCCAGTACTTC
CAPNAGGPRETQYF
>TRBV28|.|TRBJ2-5
TGTGCCAGCAGTCAGGGAAATAAAGAGACCCAGTACTTC
CASSQGNKETQYF
>TRBV10-1|TRBD1|TRBJ1-2
TGCGCCAGCAGTGACCGGGACAGGGAGCCGGTCCACTACTATGGCTACACCTTC
CASSDRDREPVHYYGYTF
>TRBV7-2|TRBD2|TRBJ2-3
TGTGCCAGCAGCTTGAGGCTAGCGGGAGCTGCGCAGTATTTT
CASSLRLAGAAQYF
>TRBV5-1|TRBD2|TRBJ2-5
TGCGCCAGCAGCACCGGACTAGTCGGGGAGACCCAGTACTTC
CASSTGLVGETQYF
>TRBV7-9|TRBD2|TRBJ2-5
TGTGCCAGCAGCTTAATAGCGGGAAGTCAAGAGACCCAGTACTTC
CASSLIAGSQETQYF
>TRBV28|.|TRBJ1-1
TGTGCCAGCTCCCTTAATAGGGGAACTGAAGCTTTCTTT
CASSLNRGTEAFF
>TRBV6-1|.|TRBJ1-1
TGTGCCAGCAGTGTGTCAGGGGTAAGAGGTGAAGCTTTCTTT
CASSVSGVRGEAFF
>TRBV7-9|TRBD1|TRBJ1-2
TGTGCCAGCAGCCCTCTAGGGGCAGGGGGAGTGGGGGACTATGGCTACACCTTC
CASSPLGAGGVGDYGYTF
>TRBV5-1|.|TRBJ2-7
TGCGCCAGCAGATATGACAGCCAGAACGAGCAGTACTTC
CASRYDSQNEQYF
>TRBV5-1|.|TRBJ2-3
TGCGCCAGCAGCTTGGGCGGGCTTGGAGATACGCAGTATTTT
CASSLGGLGDTQYF
>TRBV27|.|TRBJ1-2
TGTGCCAGCAGTTTTATACCACAGTGGGGCGACTATGGCTACACCTTC
CASSFIPQWGDYGYTF
>TRBV28|.|TRBJ2-5
TGTGCCAGCAGTTTCCAGTGGGAGACCCAGTACTTC
CASSFQWETQYF
>TRBV9|TRBD1|TRBJ1-2
TGTGCCAGCAGCGCGGGACAGGTTAACTATGGCTACACCTTC
CASSAGQVNYGYTF
>TRBV7-9|TRBD1|TRBJ1-1
TGTGCCAGCAGCAAACTGACAGGGGACACTGAAGCTTTCTTT
CASSKLTGDTEAFF
>TRBV6-5|.|TRBJ2-3
TGTGCCAGCAGTTACTGGGGGGACGGTCCAGATACGCAGTATTTT
CASSYWGDGPDTQYF
>TRBV2|.|TRBJ2-7
TGTGCCAGCAGTGAACCAAGGCGAGGGCAGGACTACGAGCAGTACTTC
CASSEPRRGQDYEQYF
>TRBV11-2|.|TRBJ1-6
TGTGCCAGCAACAAGAACAGAGATAATTCACCCCTCCACTTT
CASNKNRDNSPLHF
>TRBV19|TRBD1|TRBJ1-4
TGTGCCAGTAATGGACAGGGTCGGGAAAAACTGTTTTTT
CASNGQGREKLFF
>TRBV5-4|TRBD1|TRBJ1-4
TGTGCCAGCAGCTTGGACAGGGGGAAGGAAAAACTGTTTTTT
CASSLDRGKEKLFF
>TRBV19|TRBD2|TRBJ2-7
TGTGCCAGTAGTATCCGTCCTAGCGGGAGCGGAATCGAGCAGTACTTC
CASSIRPSGSGIEQYF
>TRBV30|.|TRBJ1-1
TGTGCCTGGAGGTCGGGGGGGGACACTGAAGCTTTCTTT
CAWRSGGDTEAFF
>TRBV27|.|TRBJ1-3
TGTGCCAGCAGTCCAAGGGGCCCCCTCTCTGGAAACACCATATATTTT
CASSPRGPLSGNTIYF
>TRBV29-1|TRBD1|TRBJ1-2
TGCAGCGTCCTCCACAGGGGGCATGGCTATGGCTACACCTTC
CSVLHRGHGYGYTF
>TRBV28|TRBD1|TRBJ1-1
TGTGCCAGCAGTCCGAGAGGACAGGGAGGGACTGAAGCTTTCTTT
CASSPRGQGGTEAFF
>TRBV7-9|.|TRBJ2-5
TGTGCCAGCAGCGCAAGCCTCAGGGAAGAGACCCAGTACTTC
CASSASLREETQYF
>TRBV6-5|.|TRBJ1-2
TGTGCCATCGGGTCTGCCGGTGGCTACACCTTC
CAIGSAGGYTF
>TRBV7-9|TRBD2|TRBJ2-1
TGTGCCAGCAGCTTACCCTATAGCGGGGGGGCGAACAATGAGCAGTTCTTC
CASSLPYSGGANNEQFF
>TRBV4-1|TRBD2|TRBJ2-3
TGCGCCAGCAGCCAATTAGCGGGGGGCTCCCCACACACAGATACGCAGTATTTT
CASSQLAGGSPHTDTQYF
>TRBV5-1|TRBD1|TRBJ1-2
TGCGCCAGCAGCCGGGGACAGGGAGGGCGAGAGGGCTACACCTTC
CASSRGQGGREGYTF
>TRBV30|.|TRBJ1-4
TGTGCCTGGAGTGTAACTTTTGAACTGTTTTTT
CAWSVTFELFF
>TRBV30|.|TRBJ1-2
TGTGCCTGGAGGAGAGACTATGGCTACACCTTC
CAWRRDYGYTF
>TRBV5-4|.|TRBJ2-7
TGTGCCAGCAGCTTGGGTCCTAGTCAGACCTACGAGCAGTACTTC
CASSLGPSQTYEQYF
>TRBV18|TRBD1|TRBJ1-2
TGTGCCAGCTCACCGGGACAGGACTACTATGGCTACACCTTC
CASSPGQDYYGYTF
>TRBV5-1|.|TRBJ2-3
TGCGCCAGCAGCTTGGATCGGGGGAGCACAGATACGCAGTATTTT
CASSLDRGSTDTQYF
>TRBV5-6|TRBD2|TRBJ2-2
TGTGCCAGCAGCGTGGGACTAAACACCGGGGAGCTGTTTTTT
CASSVGLNTGELFF
>TRBV7-8|.|TRBJ1-1
TGTGCCAGCAGCTCCGTAGGAGAAACTGAAGCTTTCTTT
CASSSVGETEAFF
>TRBV5-6|.|TRBJ2-2
TGTGCCAGCAGCTTGGATAGGGGGTTGGACACCGGGGAGCTGTTTTTT
CASSLDRGLDTGELFF
>TRBV5-1|.|TRBJ2-6
TGCGCCAGCAGCTTGGCACTACAGGGCCCGAGGGGGGCCAACGTCCTGACTTTC
CASSLALQGPRGANVLTF
>TRBV19|.|TRBJ1-2
TGTGCCAGTAGTATAGAGGCGGGGACGTCGGACTATGGCTACACCTTC
CASSIEAGTSDYGYTF
>TRBV7-2|.|TRBJ1-5
TGTGCCAGCAGCCCGGGACAAATTAGCAATCAGCCCCAGCATTTT
CASSPGQISNQPQHF
>TRBV18|.|TRBJ1-1
TGTGCCAGCTCACCACGAACTACGTGGTACACTGAAGCTTTCTTT
CASSPRTTWYTEAFF
>TRBV7-6|.|TRBJ1-1
TGTGCCAGCAGCCCTTCCGCAGGGCCCACCTTGGAAGCTTTCTTT
CASSPSAGPTLEAFF
>TRBV28|.|TRBJ1-1
TGTGCCAGCAGTTTAGATCGGGGAGGGGAAGGGGTTGAAGCTTTCTTT
CASSLDRGGEGVEAFF
>TRBV6-5|TRBD2|TRBJ2-7
TGTGCCAGCAGCTACCCACTAGCGGGAGGTTCTGGCGAGCAGTACTTC
CASSYPLAGGSGEQYF
>TRBV6-1|.|TRBJ1-2
TGTGCCAGCAGTCCTCTGGGGGGGGCAGGTGGCTACACCTTC
CASSPLGGAGGYTF
>TRBV7-8|TRBD2|TRBJ2-6
TGTGCCAGCAGCTATCTTAGCGGGAGTGGGGCCAACGTCCTGACTTTC
CASSYLSGSGANVLTF